One and the same sample provided the 15 T cell receptor beta chains below, sequenced in a study of shared clonotypes between healthy human individuals. Data came from immunoSEQ multiplex PCR; TCRdb stores just in-frame clones and leaves some out. The sample consists of more than 2 million clones, 95% of them appearing once. Sequenced material: naive CD4+ T cells sorted from blood. Subset reported: CD45RA+ positively selected. The origin of the receptors is a man aged 18-30 years in good health.

The rearrangement uses TRBV6-6 and TRBJ2-7; no reliable D call. Germline V gene lookup returns CDR1 MNHNY and CDR2 SVGAGI (reference sequence). This CDR3 is built from 14 residues. V lost 0 bases to trimming and J lost 2 bases, with 8 bases between them. The chain's CDR3 is CASSYSTHTYEQYF. CDR3 bases: TGTGCCAGCAGTTACTCGACACATACCTACGAGCAGTACTTC.

The V call is TRBV6-1, the J call TRBJ1-2; no clear D gene. In germline, CDR1 is MNHNS, CDR2 SASEGT. The V end was cut by 0 bases, the J end by 4 bases, with 0 bases between. The CDR3 runs 11 residues. The CDR3 DNA reads TGTGCCAGCAGTGAAGCCTATGGCTACACCTTC. Translating it yields CASSEAYGYTF.

The chain is built from TRBV18 and TRBJ2-3; the D is unclear. This CDR3 has 14 residues. CDR1 and CDR2 (germline): KGHSH, LQKENI. Trimming cost V 2 bases and J 5 bases, with 11 bases left between them. DNA for the CDR3: TGTGCCAGCTCACCAGGGATGATCGGAGATACGCAGTATTTT. Amino acids: CASSPGMIGDTQYF.

The genes are TRBV7-8 and TRBJ2-1; tentatively, D is TRBD1 (5 bases). Trimming took 4 bases from V and 6 from J, leaving 10 bases between them. The germline V gene has CDR1 SGHVS and CDR2 FQNEAQ. The CDR3 runs 13 residues. CDR3 coding DNA: TGTGCCAGCAGCTACGGCAGGGCCAATGAGCAGTTCTTC. Translation: CASSYGRANEQFF.

The chain uses TRBV30 and TRBJ1-2; possibly TRBD1 for D (5 bases). The V end lost 0 bases, the J end lost 8 bases, and 7 bases lay between the germline ends. This CDR3 is built from 11 residues. Germline loops: CDR1 GTSNPN, CDR2 SVGIG (reference sequence). Here the CDR3 DNA reads TGTGCCTGGAGTGTACGACAGGGCTACACCTTC. Its protein product is CAWSVRQGYTF.

The V gene is TRBV28, the J gene TRBJ2-5, with D hard to call. The J call could be wrong; TRBJ2-7 is a better fit for the DNA end. From germline, CDR1 is MDHEN and CDR2 SYDVKM. CDR3 length: 12 residues. The CDR3 coding sequence is TGTGCCAGCCGGGTGATCGGGTACGAGCAGTACTTC. Translated: CASRVIGYEQYF.

J is TRBJ2-7 and V is TRBV10-3, with D perhaps TRBD2 (5 bases). The CDR3 consists of 14 residues. V dropped 6 bases and J dropped 2 bases, with 14 bases sitting between them. Germline assignment: CDR1 ENHRY and CDR2 SYGVKD. The CDR3 DNA follows: TGTGCCATCAGCGCCGGGGAGACCACCTACGAGCAGTACTTC. Protein sequence: CAISAGETTYEQYF.

This clone was observed a single time. This chain connects TRBV11-3 to TRBJ2-1; 10 positions match TRBD2. Germline V gene lookup returns CDR1 SGHNT and CDR2 YENEEA. The J segment lost 7 bases and the V segment lost 5 bases, leaving 11 bases of the junction unmatched. The CDR3 runs to 16 residues. The CDR3 sequence: CASSPTSGRARNEQFF. CDR3 nucleotide sequence: TGTGCCAGCAGCCCAACCAGCGGGAGGGCCAGAAATGAGCAGTTCTTC.

The CDR3 region has the DNA TGTGCCAGCAGCTCCGTAGGGGACACTAATAACTATGGCTACACCTTC. Amino acid sequence: CASSSVGDTNNYGYTF. The V call is TRBV28, the J call TRBJ1-2; D possibly corresponds to TRBD1 (6 bases). Trimming removed 6 bases from V and 1 base from J, with 18 bases in between. The germline V gene encodes CDR1 MDHEN and CDR2 SYDVKM. The CDR3 has 16 amino acids.

The genes are TRBV4-1 and TRBJ1-2, with D perhaps matching TRBD1 (6 bases). Trimming pared 5 bases from V and 4 bases from J, leaving 17 bases between. The CDR3 extends over 15 amino acids. Germline V gives CDR1 MGHRA, CDR2 YSYEKL. CDR3 in DNA: TGCGCCAGCAGCGCCCGACAGGTTGGGGGCTATGGCTACACCTTC. It yields the protein CASSARQVGGYGYTF.

This sequence joins TRBV28 and TRBJ2-5; 8 nucleotides match TRBD1. The CDR3 is 16 residues long. The junction had 6 bases not matched to a gene; V was cut back by 1 base and J by 2 bases. The V gene's germline CDR1 is MDHEN and CDR2 SYDVKM. This chain's CDR3 is CASSLSGTGPQETQYF. The CDR3 DNA sequence: TGTGCCAGCAGTTTATCCGGGACAGGCCCTCAAGAGACCCAGTACTTC. The whole variable domain, remainder taken from reference TRBV28 and TRBJ2-5, is DVKVTQSSRYLVKRTGEKVFLECVQDMDHENMFWYRQDPGLGLRLIYFSYDVKMKEKGDIPEGYSVSREKKERFSLILESASTNQTSMYLCASSLSGTGPQETQYFGPGTRLLVL.

CDR3 DNA sequence: TGTGCCAGCAGCATTATGGGAGGAAAACTGTTTTTT. Its protein is CASSIMGGKLFF. The genes are TRBV13 and TRBJ1-4; D is ambiguous. CDR1 is PRHDT and CDR2 is FYEKMQ in the germline V gene (reference sequence). The CDR3 consists of 12 residues. V lost 5 bases and J lost 10, with 11 bases in between.

The rearrangement uses TRBV5-6 and TRBJ1-1; a weak D match, TRBD1 (5 bases). The CDR3 runs to 13 residues. Trimming removed 4 bases from V and 1 base from J, with 8 bases in between. Germline loops: CDR1 SGHDT, CDR2 YYEEEE. CDR3 region: CASSATGNTEAFF. DNA for the CDR3: TGTGCCAGCAGCGCTACAGGGAACACTGAAGCTTTCTTT.

This clone came up once. The rearrangement joins TRBV7-2 to TRBJ2-1; TRBD2 is a possible D gene (5 bases). This CDR3 has 16 residues. In germline, CDR1 is SGHTA, CDR2 FQGNSA. V was trimmed by 0 bases and J by 2 bases, leaving 11 bases between them. CDR3 sequence (DNA): TGTGCCAGCAGCTTAGCGGGCGGGTGGGCCTACAATGAGCAGTTCTTC. This gives the protein CASSLAGGWAYNEQFF.

The chain recombines TRBV30 with TRBJ2-5, with D unclear. CDR1 GTSNPN and CDR2 SVGIG come from the germline V gene (reference sequence). This CDR3 is 12 amino acids long. Trimming stripped 0 bases from V and 5 bases from J, with 7 bases between. The CDR3 loop is CAWSVYRETQYF. CDR3 coding DNA: TGTGCCTGGAGTGTGTACCGGGAGACCCAGTACTTC.